A selection of T cell receptor beta chains follows, all from one sample in a study of blood T cell repertoires in COVID-19. The assay was immunoSEQ multiplex PCR, and TCRdb's table has in-frame clones only and misses some. The sample contains around 150,000 clones, around 73% of which appear only once. Sequenced material: peripheral blood. Receptors originate from a woman between 45 and 60 years old with active or convalescent COVID-19. Each CDR3 is given with its conserved first and last residue. The D gene is left open where the match is weak. Part of the rows lack a size; the others show once, few, many or a class for expanded clones.

d_gene	abundance	v_gene	j_gene	CDR3nt	CDR3aa
NA	NA	TRBV6-5	TRBJ1-1	TGTGCCAGCAGCCTCGTACAGGCGAACACTGAAGCTTTCTTT	CASSLVQANTEAFF
NA	NA	TRBV19	TRBJ1-5	TGTGCCAGTAGTATCGAAACAGGCAATCAGCCCCAGCATTTT	CASSIETGNQPQHF
TRBD1	NA	TRBV5-1	TRBJ1-2	TGCGCCAGCAGCAGAGGGACAGGGGACTATGGCTACACCTTC	CASSRGTGDYGYTF
NA	NA	TRBV4-2	TRBJ2-2	TGTGCCAGCAGCCAAGAACCGGACTCCCTCAACACCGGGGAGCTGTTTTTT	CASSQEPDSLNTGELFF
NA	NA	TRBV15	TRBJ1-6	TGTGCCACCAGCAGAGACCCGAGACAGGTTAATTCACCCCTCCACTTT	CATSRDPRQVNSPLHF
NA	NA	TRBV28	TRBJ1-6	TGTGCCAGCAGTTTATGGGGGGGCTATAATTCACCCCTCCACTTT	CASSLWGGYNSPLHF
NA	NA	TRBV7-3	TRBJ1-1	TGTGCCAGCAGTTCAGGGGTCGTAACTGAAGCTTTCTTT	CASSSGVVTEAFF
NA	many	TRBV4-3	TRBJ1-2	TGCGCCAGCAGCCAAGATAGGAGGACGGATTTGAGCTACACCTTC	CASSQDRRTDLSYTF
NA	NA	TRBV6-5	TRBJ1-1	TGTGCCAGCAGGAACCTAAGAGAGGACACTGAAGCTTTCTTT	CASRNLREDTEAFF
NA	NA	TRBV10-1	TRBJ1-2	TGCGCCAGCAGTGAGTGGTGGCGGGGGGCCTTAGGCTACACCTTC	CASSEWWRGALGYTF
TRBD2	NA	TRBV4-2	TRBJ2-5	TGTGCCAGCAGCCATCACACCTCTAGCGGGGGACACCAAGAGACCCAGTACTTC	CASSHHTSSGGHQETQYF
NA	NA	TRBV9	TRBJ1-4	TGTGCCAGCAGCGTAGAAGCTCCGGGGGGTAGTGTGGAAAAACTGTTTTTT	CASSVEAPGGSVEKLFF
NA	NA	TRBV24-1	TRBJ2-5	TGTGCCACCAGTGATTTGCATCCCCAGGGGAACCAAGAGACCCAGTACTTC	CATSDLHPQGNQETQYF
NA	once	TRBV11-2	TRBJ2-7	TGTGCCAGCAGCTTAGAGAGGACAGCGACGCAGTACTTC	CASSLERTATQYF
NA	NA	TRBV7-2	TRBJ2-1	TGTGCCAGCAGCTTAGGGTTAGCTACTGAGCAGTTCTTC	CASSLGLATEQFF
NA	NA	TRBV4-3	TRBJ2-2	TGCGCCAGCAGCCAAGATCGGGCTTATCGGACAGCGAACACCGGGGAGCTGTTTTTT	CASSQDRAYRTANTGELFF
TRBD1	once	TRBV6-5	TRBJ1-2	TGTGCCAGCAGGCAGGGGGCGAGAGGCTACACCTTC	CASRQGARGYTF
TRBD2	NA	TRBV3-1/TRBV3-2	TRBJ2-1	TGTGCCAGCAGCCCGGCTAGCGGCCCTTACAATGAGCAGTTCTTC	CASSPASGPYNEQFF
TRBD2	NA	TRBV6-4	TRBJ2-1	TGTGCCAGCAGTTTAGAGTTTCGGACTAGCGGGTTTGATGAGCAGTTCTTC	CASSLEFRTSGFDEQFF
NA	NA	TRBV2	TRBJ2-2	TGTGCCAGCAGTGGCCGGGGAAACACCGGGGAGCTGTTTTTT	CASSGRGNTGELFF
TRBD1	NA	TRBV7-2	TRBJ2-1	TGTGCCAGCAGCTTACTCGGACAGGGCCCCTACAATGAGCAGTTCTTC	CASSLLGQGPYNEQFF
TRBD1	NA	TRBV28	TRBJ1-2	TGTGCCAGCGGTGAGACAGGGAATGGCTACACCTTC	CASGETGNGYTF
NA	NA	TRBV30	TRBJ2-7	TGTGCCTGGAGCCCAGGGGTCTCCTACGAGCAGTACTTC	CAWSPGVSYEQYF
NA	NA	TRBV30	TRBJ1-4	TGTGCCTGGACCGGGACACAGAATGAAAAACTGTTTTTT	CAWTGTQNEKLFF
NA	few	TRBV11-2	TRBJ1-2	TGTGCCAGCAGCTTAGCAGGGAACTATGGCTACACCTTC	CASSLAGNYGYTF
TRBD2	NA	TRBV5-8	TRBJ2-1	TGTGCCAGCCCCTCTATCCCGGGGGAGGGTTCCTACAATGAGCAGTTCTTC	CASPSIPGEGSYNEQFF
TRBD1	NA	TRBV5-1	TRBJ2-5	TGCGCCAGCAGCGGGGACAGTCAAGAGACCCAGTACTTC	CASSGDSQETQYF
NA	NA	TRBV28	TRBJ1-2	TGTGCCAGCAGTTTAAGGGGATCGACAGCCTATGGCTACACCTTC	CASSLRGSTAYGYTF
TRBD2	NA	TRBV10-1	TRBJ2-1	TGCGCCAGCAGTCGAGCGGGGGGGGAGCTACCTAGCTCCTACAATGAGCAGTTCTTC	CASSRAGGELPSSYNEQFF
NA	NA	TRBV6-2/TRBV6-3	TRBJ2-5	TGTGCCAGCAGTTACTTAGGGGGGGCACAAGAGACCCAGTACTTC	CASSYLGGAQETQYF
TRBD1	NA	TRBV9	TRBJ1-3	TGTGCCAGCAGTGAGTCCTCGGGACAGCACTCTGGAAACACCATATATTTT	CASSESSGQHSGNTIYF
NA	many	TRBV10-3	TRBJ2-3	TGTGCCATCAGTGCGGGAGACTCAGATACGCAGTATTTT	CAISAGDSDTQYF
NA	NA	TRBV14	TRBJ2-6	TGTGCCAGCAGCCAAGGAGGGTTCGGGGCCAACGTCCTGACTTTC	CASSQGGFGANVLTF
TRBD2	NA	TRBV5-1	TRBJ2-3	TGCGCCAGCAGCGGCCGGACTAGCGGGAGGACAGATACGCAGTATTTT	CASSGRTSGRTDTQYF
NA	NA	TRBV18	TRBJ1-4	TGTGCCAGCTCACTGGGAGTGGATGATGGAAAACTGTTTTTT	CASSLGVDDGKLFF
TRBD1	NA	TRBV10-3	TRBJ1-6	TGTGCCATCAGTTTATCCCCCGGGACAGGGACTTCACCCCTCCACTTT	CAISLSPGTGTSPLHF
NA	NA	TRBV19	TRBJ1-2	TGTGCCAGTAACCAGGGGTTTATGGACTATGGCTACACCTTC	CASNQGFMDYGYTF
TRBD1	NA	TRBV18	TRBJ1-6	TGTGCCAGCTCACCGGGACAGGGCGGTTCACCCCTCCACTTT	CASSPGQGGSPLHF
TRBD1	NA	TRBV7-2	TRBJ2-7	TGTGCCAGCAGCTTAGCGGCGGCACAGGGGGCCCCCTACGAGCAGTACTTC	CASSLAAAQGAPYEQYF
TRBD1	NA	TRBV24-1	TRBJ1-1	TGTGCCACCAAGGGCGACAGGGACAACACTGAAGCTTTCTTT	CATKGDRDNTEAFF
TRBD1	NA	TRBV7-9	TRBJ1-1	TGTGCCAGCAGCTTAGCGGGACAGCAGAACACTGAAGCTTTCTTT	CASSLAGQQNTEAFF